The 25 T cell receptor beta chains reported below all come from one sample, sequenced in a study of blood T cells in healthy people across ages (dated by TCRdb to between 2015 and 2017). Receptor libraries were prepared by 5' RACE. Sequencing was carried out with an Illumina HiSeq 2500. A second PCR of roughly 7 to 11 cycles was run with a J-beta primer mix and a sample-barcoded 5' primer. TCRdb took the public reads, trimmed them with fastp at Q25, ran MiXCR for clone calling and kept in-frame beta chains. CDR3 protein sequences are deduplicated, and each keeps its most common genes and DNA. Recorded for this sample are some 1 million distinct CDR3 sequences; roughly 45% of them occurred a single time. The top ten clones comprise 15% to 20% of the sample. Sequences were obtained from blood. All receptors derive from a woman aged 55-70 years in good health.

J is TRBJ1-5 and V is TRBV7-2; the D gene is possibly TRBD1 (6 bases). Germline V lookup: CDR1 SGHTA, CDR2 FQGNSA. The CDR3 has 15 residues. V dropped 4 bases and J dropped 6 bases, with 16 bases sitting between them. CDR3 bases: TGTGCCAGCAGCTCGGCTGGGGGCGGTGGTCAGCCCCAGCATTTT. Translated, it gives CASSSAGGGGQPQHF.

The V and J genes are TRBV9 and TRBJ2-1, with D unresolved. The DNA end is more similar to TRBJ2-7, so the J call may be wrong. CDR1 is SGDLS, CDR2 YYNGEE, per germline. This CDR3 is 15 amino acids long. The CDR3 DNA reads TGTGCCAGCAGCGTAGGGGCAGTTGCCTACAATGAGCAGTACTTC. This sequence encodes CASSVGAVAYNEQYF.

The gene calls are TRBV6-1 and TRBJ2-5; no definite D call. The germline CDR1 and CDR2 sequences are MNHNS and SASEGT. The V gene lost 4 bases and the J gene lost 4 bases, with 10 bases spanning the gap. CDR3 length: 13 amino acids. CDR3 in DNA: TGTGCCAGCAGTGCGCTAGAAGCAGAGACCCAGTACTTC. This encodes CASSALEAETQYF.

As concerns this clonotype: A much larger clone sits a single nucleotide away, making a read error possible. The CDR3 DNA reads as TGTGCCAGCAGTTGGGGGAGGGCCCAGTACTTC. It yields the protein CASSWGRAQYF. This chain connects TRBV27 to TRBJ2-5; TRBD2 matches at 7 bases. Germline loops: CDR1 MNHEY, CDR2 SMNVEV (reference sequence). The CDR3 totals 11 residues. Trimming removed 4 bases from V and 9 bases from J; junction bases left unmatched: 2.

This chain links TRBV27 with TRBJ1-1, with 8 bases fitting TRBD1. Germline V lookup: CDR1 MNHEY, CDR2 SMNVEV (reference sequence). Losses at the gene ends were 2 bases for V and 1 base for J; bases not matched to a gene: 6. The CDR3 runs 16 residues. The CDR3 bases are TGTGCCAGCAGTTTAGGGCAGGGGGCTTCGAACACTGAAGCTTTCTTT. Translated: CASSLGQGASNTEAFF.

V usage is TRBV27 and J usage is TRBJ2-2, with TRBD2 matching 10 bases. Germline CDR1 and CDR2: MNHEY and SMNVEV (reference sequence). After removal of 7 bases from V and 5 bases from J, the junction contained 13 bases not matched to a gene. The CDR3 totals 17 residues. The CDR3 region has the DNA TGTGCCAGCACACGGGAGAAGCGGGGGGGCCGGACCGGGGAGCTGTTTTTT. As protein: CASTREKRGGRTGELFF.

V gene TRBV29-1 combines with J gene TRBJ2-7; D tentatively fits TRBD1 or TRBD2 (5 bases each). Germline V gives CDR1 SQVTM, CDR2 ANQGSEA. The CDR3 has 13 residues. V lost 3 bases to trimming and J lost 2 bases, with 11 bases between them. This chain's CDR3 is CSVDGDGTYEQYF. The CDR3 DNA sequence: TGCAGCGTTGACGGGGACGGAACCTACGAGCAGTACTTC.

V is TRBV20-1 and J is TRBJ2-5, with TRBD2 matching 7 bases. The last part of the DNA fits TRBJ2-7 better; the J call may be wrong. CDR1 and CDR2 from the germline V gene are DFQATT and SNEGSKA (reference sequence). CDR3 length: 16 amino acids. The CDR3 here is CSARDPRQGGLYEQYF. The DNA for the CDR3 is TGCAGTGCTAGAGACCCCAGGCAGGGAGGGCTCTACGAGCAGTACTTC.

In its sample, this clonotype was seen once. The chain joins TRBV4-1 to TRBJ2-2; 15 bases are shared with TRBD2. Germline CDR1 is MGHRA and CDR2 is YSYEKL. After removal of 4 bases from V and 3 bases from J, the junction contained 9 bases not matched to a gene. This CDR3 is built from 19 residues. The CDR3 region has the DNA TGCGCCAGCAGCCCGAGTCCAGGACTAGCGGGAGGGGACACCGGGGAGCTGTTTTTT. This codes for CASSPSPGLAGGDTGELFF.

This clonotype occurred a few times. The chain couples TRBV29-1 to TRBJ2-1; the D is unclear. The V gene lost 4 bases and the J gene lost 2 bases, with 6 bases spanning the gap. This CDR3 has 12 residues. Germline V gene sequence: CDR1 SQVTM, CDR2 ANQGSEA. The CDR3 reads CSVGSPYNEQFF. CDR3 nucleotides: TGCAGCGTTGGGAGCCCCTACAATGAGCAGTTCTTC.

This clonotype was seen a few times. V and J are TRBV30 and TRBJ2-7; 9 positions match TRBD1. The CDR3 runs 14 residues. The ends lost 2 bases at V and 4 bases at J; junction bases unmatched: 6. CDR1 is GTSNPN, CDR2 SVGIG, per germline (reference sequence). CDR3 region: CAWSLDRGRYEQYF. The CDR3 bases are TGTGCCTGGAGTCTGGACAGGGGTCGGTACGAGCAGTACTTC.

This clonotype turned up a few times. CDR3: CASSFDRALGGYTF. In DNA form, the CDR3 reads TGCGCCAGCAGCTTCGACAGGGCCCTGGGGGGCTACACCTTC. This chain links TRBV5-1 with TRBJ1-2; 7 bases are a match to TRBD1. The CDR3 runs to 14 residues. V was clipped by 2 bases and J by 8 bases; unmatched bases: 9. Germline V gene data show CDR1 as SGHRS and CDR2 as YFSETQ.

The chain employs TRBV9 and TRBJ2-4, with D possibly TRBD1 on 5 matching bases. The closer fit of TRBJ2-7 to the DNA end suggests the J call may be wrong. This CDR3 has 15 residues. The V gene's germline CDR1 is SGDLS and CDR2 YYNGEE. CDR3 residues: CASSVGRAPFYEQYF. In DNA form, the CDR3 reads TGTGCCAGCAGCGTAGGCAGGGCCCCCTTCTACGAGCAGTACTTC.

This chain connects TRBV7-4 to TRBJ2-7; D could derive from TRBD1 or TRBD2 (6 bases each). V was trimmed by 5 bases and J by 1 base, leaving 21 bases between them. The CDR3 runs to 17 residues. Germline V gene sequence: CDR1 SGHVT, CDR2 SQSDAQ. CDR3 loop: CASSEKGDWSSSYEQYF. Here the CDR3 DNA reads TGTGCCAGCAGCGAAAAGGGGGACTGGTCTAGTTCCTACGAGCAGTACTTC.

The chain recombines TRBV14 with TRBJ1-2; 7 nucleotides match TRBD1. V was pared by 6 bases and J by 3 bases, with 4 bases of the junction left unmatched. Germline V gives CDR1 SGHDN, CDR2 FVKESK. The CDR3 has 13 residues. The CDR3 DNA reads as TGTGCCAGCAGAGTAACAGGGGACTATGGCTACACCTTC. Translation: CASRVTGDYGYTF.

The genes are TRBV5-1 and TRBJ2-5; D not resolved. Deletions cut 0 bases from V and 1 base from J, with 10 bases between. From germline, CDR1 is SGHRS and CDR2 YFSETQ. The CDR3 length is 15 residues. CDR3 amino acids: CASSLVSGTQETQYF. As DNA, the CDR3 is TGCGCCAGCAGCTTGGTTTCAGGAACCCAAGAGACCCAGTACTTC. The full variable domain, with the rest looked up from reference TRBV5-1 and TRBJ2-5, is KAGVTQTPRYLIKTRGQQVTLSCSPISGHRSVSWYQQTPGQGLQFLFEYFSETQRNKGNFPGRFSGRQFSNSRSEMNVSTLELGDSALYLCASSLVSGTQETQYFGPGTRLLVL.

The V gene is TRBV12-3 or TRBV12-4, the J gene TRBJ2-3; TRBD2 agrees at 9 bases. J gave up 5 bases and V 4 bases, and 4 bases lay outside the gene matches. This CDR3 region has 14 residues. The CDR3 spells CASSCGGRGDTQYF. CDR3 DNA: TGTGCCAGCAGTTGTGGCGGGAGGGGAGATACGCAGTATTTT.

The rearrangement joins TRBV7-9 to TRBJ2-1; a possible D gene is TRBD2 (6 bases). Germline assignment: CDR1 SEHNR and CDR2 FQNEAQ (reference sequence). Trimming removed 2 bases at V and 0 bases at J, with 11 bases between. This CDR3 region has 16 residues. The CDR3: CASSLTGASSYNEQFF. CDR3 nucleotide sequence: TGTGCCAGCAGCTTAACGGGAGCCAGCTCCTACAATGAGCAGTTCTTC.

DNA for the CDR3: TGTGCCAGCAGGTCGGGTCGTCTATTAACAGATACGCAGTATTTT. Translation gives CASRSGRLLTDTQYF. J is TRBJ2-3 and V is TRBV7-2; no firm D call. The V and J ends lost 6 bases and 3 bases respectively, with 16 bases between them. The CDR3 has 15 amino acids. CDR1 and CDR2 (germline): SGHTA, FQGNSA. Combining the CDR3 with reference TRBV7-2 and TRBJ2-3 gives the whole variable domain GAGVSQSPSNKVTEKGKDVELRCDPISGHTALYWYRQSLGQGLEFLIYFQGNSAPDKSGLPSDRFSAERTGGSVSTLTIQRTQQEDSAVYLCASRSGRLLTDTQYFGPGTRLTVL.

This clonotype was counted only a few times. The genes are TRBV5-1 and TRBJ2-7; tentative D call: TRBD2 (6 bases). CDR1 is SGHRS, CDR2 YFSETQ, per germline. The CDR3 contains 13 residues. Trimming removed 6 bases from V and 0 bases from J, with 10 bases in between. The CDR3 spells CASKEGISYEQYF. The CDR3 DNA reads TGCGCCAGCAAGGAGGGAATCTCCTACGAGCAGTACTTC.

The V and J genes are TRBV20-1 and TRBJ2-2; D may be TRBD1 (6 bases). The germline CDR1 and CDR2 sequences are DFQATT and SNEGSKA (reference sequence). V was trimmed by 6 bases and J by 1 base, leaving 9 bases between them. The CDR3 is made up of 13 amino acids. The CDR3 coding sequence is TGCAGTGCCCAGGACAGGAACACCGGGGAGCTGTTTTTT. This encodes CSAQDRNTGELFF.

V and J are TRBV20-1 and TRBJ2-6; TRBD2 aligns across 8 bases. Germline loops: CDR1 DFQATT, CDR2 SNEGSKA (reference sequence). The CDR3 consists of 16 residues. The V gene end was trimmed by 3 bases and the J gene end by 0 bases; junction bases not matched to a gene: 4. The chain's CDR3 is CSASGRAFSGANVLTF. Written as DNA, the CDR3 is TGCAGTGCTAGCGGGAGGGCCTTCTCTGGGGCCAACGTCCTGACTTTC.

The V and J genes are TRBV24-1 and TRBJ2-1; possibly TRBD1 for D (6 bases). The CDR3 consists of 16 residues. Germline-derived CDR1 and CDR2 are KGHDR and SFDVKD. Trimming took 5 bases from V and 3 from J, leaving 16 bases between them. The CDR3 DNA is TGTGCCACCAGTGCCCGCAGGGGCGGACTCTACAATGAGCAGTTCTTC. This gives the protein CATSARRGGLYNEQFF.

The chain carries TRBV11-2 and TRBJ2-7, with a weak D call TRBD2 (6 bases). CDR3 length: 14 residues. Per germline, CDR1 SGHAT and CDR2 FQNNGV. The V and J ends lost 6 bases and 0 bases respectively, with 12 bases between them. The CDR3 DNA reads TGTGCCAGCAGTTACGGGGAGGTCTCCTACGAGCAGTACTTC. Translation: CASSYGEVSYEQYF. Full variable domain (missing parts from reference TRBV11-2 and TRBJ2-7): EAGVAQSPRYKIIEKRQSVAFWCNPISGHATLYWYQQILGQGPKLLIQFQNNGVVDDSQLPKDRFSAERLKGVDSTLKIQPAKLEDSAVYLCASSYGEVSYEQYFGPGTRLTVT.

This clonotype showed up just a few times. The chain is built from TRBV9 and TRBJ2-3, with 9 nucleotides matching TRBD2. CDR1 is SGDLS, CDR2 YYNGEE, per germline. The J segment lost 0 bases and the V segment lost 0 bases, leaving 2 bases of the junction unmatched. The CDR3 runs 16 residues. In nucleotides, the CDR3 is TGTGCCAGCAGCGTAGTCACTAGCGGGAGCACAGATACGCAGTATTTT. Amino acid sequence: CASSVVTSGSTDTQYF.